The 11 T cell receptor beta chains given below trace back to one sample, sequenced in a study of blood T cell repertoires in COVID-19 (dated by TCRdb to about 2020). Libraries were made using the immunoSEQ multiplex PCR assay. In its TCRdb copy, this immuneACCESS table keeps in-frame sequences only and misses some clones. Where compared with another copy, unresolved V genes explain less than half of these, and the others have no known cause. This sample has roughly 150,000 clones in its table, and under 85% of those were observed once. More than 3.5% of the sample belongs to the ten largest clones. Sequences were obtained from peripheral blood. The receptors come from a woman aged 80 or over with acute or convalescent COVID-19.

The rearrangement joins TRBV3-1 (or the pseudogene TRBV3-2) to TRBJ2-1; perhaps TRBD2 as D (6 bases). Trimming pared 0 bases from V and 5 bases from J, leaving 14 bases between. CDR1 LGHDT and CDR2 YNNKEL come from the germline V gene (reference sequence). The CDR3 runs to 16 residues. The CDR3, as DNA: TGTGCCAGCAGCCAAGATAGGAGGGAGCATAACAATGAGCAGTTCTTC. This sequence encodes CASSQDRREHNNEQFF.

The CDR3 DNA reads as TGCGCCAGCAGCTTGAATGTCGGGGACAGGGAGAGGGGCTACACCTTC. Protein: CASSLNVGDRERGYTF. The gene calls are TRBV5-1 and TRBJ1-2, with 9 bases matching TRBD1. Losses at the gene ends were 1 base for V and 8 bases for J; bases not matched to a gene: 12. The CDR3 is 16 residues long. Germline lookup yields CDR1 SGHRS and CDR2 YFSETQ.

The rearrangement joins TRBV6-2 or TRBV6-3 to TRBJ1-2; D perhaps matches TRBD1 (5 bases). Germline CDR1 and CDR2: MNHEY and SVGEGT. Trimming removed 6 bases from V and 4 bases from J, with 21 bases in between. The CDR3 extends over 16 amino acids. The CDR3 DNA reads TGTGCCAGCAGCGACCAATGGCCCTCAGGGCTCTATGGCTACACCTTC. Translation gives CASSDQWPSGLYGYTF.

The chain links TRBV19 to TRBJ2-3; D unresolved. The V gene lost 4 bases and the J gene lost 6 bases, with 8 bases spanning the gap. The length of the CDR3 is 12 residues. Germline CDR1 LNHDA, CDR2 SQIVND (reference sequence). The CDR3 DNA reads as TGTGCCAGTAGTACCCAGTCGGATACGCAGTATTTT. Its translation: CASSTQSDTQYF.

The chain links TRBV9 to TRBJ2-5; 7 bases are a match to TRBD2. V lost 4 bases and J lost 5; bases outside the gene matches: 8. Germline V gives CDR1 SGDLS, CDR2 YYNGEE. The length of the CDR3 is 14 residues. The DNA for the CDR3 is TGTGCCAGCAGCTTCCGGGACGGGGGGGAGACCCAGTACTTC. Amino acids: CASSFRDGGETQYF.

This chain uses TRBV11-2 with TRBJ1-1; a possible D gene is TRBD1 (5 bases). Germline loops: CDR1 SGHAT, CDR2 FQNNGV. V lost 1 base to trimming and J lost 10 bases, with 10 bases between them. This CDR3 is built from 12 residues. The CDR3 DNA follows: TGTGCCAGCAGCTTAGGTCAGGGTAGAGCTTTCTTT. Its protein product is CASSLGQGRAFF.

The J gene is TRBJ2-3, the V gene TRBV11-2; TRBD2 matches at 9 bases. CDR1 and CDR2 (germline): SGHAT, FQNNGV. Trimming took 5 bases from V and 2 from J; bases not matched to a gene: 8. This CDR3 is built from 16 residues. The CDR3 spells CASSPQAGGNTDTQYF. The CDR3 nucleotides read TGTGCCAGCAGCCCGCAAGCGGGGGGAAACACAGATACGCAGTATTTT.

Many counts were recorded for this clone. The rearrangement links TRBV7-2 to TRBJ2-2, with 9 nucleotides matching TRBD2. CDR1 and CDR2 from the germline V gene are SGHTA and FQGNSA. V shed 4 bases, J shed 4 bases, and the junction held 7 bases outside the gene matches. The CDR3 covers 16 residues. This chain's CDR3 is CASSSLAGGPTGELFF. CDR3 in DNA: TGTGCCAGCAGCTCCCTTGCGGGGGGGCCCACCGGGGAGCTGTTTTTT.

Concerning this clone itself: The junction differs from germline at one of its ends, possibly a read error. This chain links TRBV7-6 with TRBJ2-1; possibly TRBD2 for D (6 bases). The length of the CDR3 is 15 residues. CDR1 and CDR2 (germline): SGHVS, FNYEAQ. In nucleotides, the CDR3 is TGTGCCACCAGCTTAGTGGCGGGGCCGTACAATGAGCAGTTCTTC. It codes for CATSLVAGPYNEQFF.

The V and J genes are TRBV7-9 and TRBJ2-1; 12 positions match TRBD2. The germline CDR1 and CDR2 sequences are SEHNR and FQNEAQ (reference sequence). The CDR3 consists of 16 residues. V gave up 5 bases and J gave up 3 bases; unmatched junction bases: 5. CDR3: CASSTTSGGDYNEQFF. CDR3 nucleotides: TGTGCCAGCAGCACGACTAGCGGGGGTGACTACAATGAGCAGTTCTTC.

The chain carries TRBV6-4 and TRBJ2-1, with 11 bases fitting TRBD2. CDR1 and CDR2 from the germline V gene are MRHNA and SNTAGT. V shed 3 bases, J shed 8 bases, and the junction held 6 bases outside the gene matches. The length of the CDR3 is 15 residues. The CDR3 region is CASSDGTSGRDEQFF. In DNA, the CDR3 is TGTGCCAGCAGTGATGGAACTAGCGGGAGAGATGAGCAGTTCTTC.